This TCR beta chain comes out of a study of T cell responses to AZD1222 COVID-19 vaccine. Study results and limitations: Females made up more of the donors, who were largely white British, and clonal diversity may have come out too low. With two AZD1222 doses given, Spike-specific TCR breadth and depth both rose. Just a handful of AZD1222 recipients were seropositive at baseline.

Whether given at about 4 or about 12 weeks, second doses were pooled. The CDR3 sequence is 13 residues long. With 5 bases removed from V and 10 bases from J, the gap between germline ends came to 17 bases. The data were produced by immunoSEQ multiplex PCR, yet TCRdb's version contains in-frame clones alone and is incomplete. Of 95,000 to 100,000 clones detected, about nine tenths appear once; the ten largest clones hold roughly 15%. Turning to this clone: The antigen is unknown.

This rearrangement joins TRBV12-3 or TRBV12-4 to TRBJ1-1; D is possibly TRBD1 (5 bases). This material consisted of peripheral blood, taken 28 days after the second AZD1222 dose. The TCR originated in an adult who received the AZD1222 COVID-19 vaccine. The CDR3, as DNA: TGTGCCAGCAGTCAACAGGATTGGGGGGGAGCTTTCTTT. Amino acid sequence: CASSQQDWGGAFF.